Listed below are T cell receptor beta chains from one sample, sequenced in a study of beta chain features in type 1 diabetes. The repertoire was sequenced with immunoSEQ multiplex PCR; TCRdb's copy has only in-frame clones and lacks some. The sample records over 500,000 clones, about 14% being singletons. The sample was naive CD4+ T cells from blood. Receptors originate from a man aged 18 to 30 in good health. The CDR3 runs from the conserved cysteine through the conserved F or W. The order of the fields is J gene, clone size, D gene, V gene, CDR3 protein, CDR3 DNA. The D gene is left open where the match is weak. Clone size is not always given. Where it is, it says once, few, many or a class for expanded clones.

TRBJ1-5,-,-,TRBV25-1,CASSVQGGDQPQHF,TGTGCCAGCAGTGTACAGGGAGGCGATCAGCCCCAGCATTTT
TRBJ1-2,few,TRBD1,TRBV25-1,CASSERTGGPGYGYTF,TGTGCCAGCAGTGAGAGGACAGGGGGCCCTGGCTATGGCTACACCTTC
TRBJ2-7,few,TRBD1,TRBV4-2,CASSPGQGRGTYEQYF,TGTGCCAGCAGCCCAGGACAGGGAAGAGGAACCTACGAGCAGTACTTC
TRBJ2-2,-,-,TRBV5-1,CASSFNQPTGELFF,TGCGCCAGCAGCTTTAACCAGCCCACCGGGGAGCTGTTTTTT
TRBJ1-2,-,-,TRBV28,CASSLFPYGYTF,TGTGCCAGCAGTTTATTCCCCTATGGCTACACCTTC
TRBJ1-1,-,-,TRBV14,CASSQEARKNTEAFF,TGTGCCAGCAGCCAAGAGGCCCGGAAGAACACTGAAGCTTTCTTT
TRBJ1-6,few,-,TRBV6-1,CASSEASGADYSPLHF,TGTGCCAGCAGTGAAGCCTCCGGGGCAGACTATTCACCCCTCCACTTT
TRBJ2-7,once,-,TRBV5-1,CASSLPSLEQYF,TGCGCCAGCAGCTTGCCCTCACTCGAGCAGTACTTC
TRBJ2-1,-,TRBD1,TRBV4-1,CASSRRGQGAGNEQFF,TGCGCCAGCAGCCGGCGGGGACAGGGAGCGGGCAATGAGCAGTTCTTC
TRBJ2-7,few,TRBD1,TRBV9,CASSAAGTGGEQYF,TGTGCCAGCAGCGCGGCGGGGACAGGGGGAGAGCAGTACTTC
TRBJ2-5,-,-,TRBV5-1,CASSAGPGQTQYF,TGCGCCAGCAGCGCCGGACCGGGGCAGACCCAGTACTTC
TRBJ2-7,once,TRBD1,TRBV5-1,CASSPGTGRLYEQYF,TGCGCCAGCAGCCCGGGGACAGGGCGGTTATACGAGCAGTACTTC
TRBJ1-4,few,-,TRBV6-5,CASSYSGGSSEKLFF,TGTGCCAGCAGTTACTCGGGGGGATCGAGTGAAAAACTGTTTTTT
TRBJ1-2,-,-,TRBV7-3,CASSYGQGGGYTF,TGTGCCAGCAGCTACGGCCAGGGCGGAGGCTACACCTTC
TRBJ2-3,many,-,TRBV10-3,CAISEQGRTDTQYF,TGTGCCATCAGTGAGCAGGGTCGCACAGATACGCAGTATTTT
TRBJ1-4,few,TRBD1,TRBV29-1,CSVFGRGVENEKLFF,TGCAGTGTCTTTGGCAGGGGGGTTGAGAATGAAAAACTGTTTTTT
TRBJ2-3,-,TRBD1,TRBV5-1,CASRPGQGTDTQYF,TGCGCCAGCAGACCGGGACAGGGCACAGATACGCAGTATTTT
TRBJ1-1,-,-,TRBV5-1,CASSRTDGNTEAFF,TGCGCCAGCAGCCGGACGGACGGGAACACTGAAGCTTTCTTT
TRBJ2-1,-,-,TRBV5-4,CASRSDRSSYNEQFF,TGTGCCAGCAGATCCGACAGGAGCTCCTACAATGAGCAGTTCTTC
TRBJ2-1,-,-,TRBV27,CASSLVPSLGRGGNEQFF,TGTGCCAGCAGTTTAGTACCCTCACTGGGCAGAGGGGGTAATGAGCAGTTCTTC
TRBJ2-7,few,TRBD2,TRBV18,CASSTRLAGTYEQYF,TGTGCCAGCTCAACGCGACTAGCGGGTACCTACGAGCAGTACTTC
TRBJ2-7,few,-,TRBV7-2,CASSPASTHYDEQYF,TGTGCCAGCAGCCCCGCCTCGACCCACTACGACGAGCAGTACTTC
TRBJ1-3,-,TRBD1,TRBV4-2,CASSQTPTGAYGNTIYF,TGTGCCAGCAGCCAAACCCCGACAGGGGCTTATGGAAACACCATATATTTT
TRBJ1-2,few,-,TRBV9,CASSALGDYGYTF,TGTGCCAGCAGCGCCCTGGGGGACTATGGCTACACCTTC
TRBJ2-1,few,TRBD2,TRBV10-3,CAITNSGRDNEQFF,TGTGCCATCACGAATAGCGGGAGGGACAATGAGCAGTTCTTC